This is a list of T cell receptor beta chains from one sample in a study of blood T cells in healthy people across ages. TCRdb itself ran the 5' RACE reads through MiXCR, one entry per CDR3 protein. This table holds about 1,500,000 distinct CDR3 sequences, about 43% found once. The sequenced material came from blood. Source of these receptors: a woman aged 18-35 years in good health. The CDR3 runs from the conserved cysteine through the conserved F or W. D genes are given only for firm matches. Clone size, where shown, is once, few, many, or a class for clones that have expanded.

>TRBJ1-1|TRBV10-3|-|TRBD1
TGTGCCATCACCCGGGACAGGGGGGACACTGAAGCTTTCTTT
CAITRDRGDTEAFF
>TRBJ2-3|TRBV18|-|-
TGTGCCAGCTCACCATTTCAACGGACAGAGATCACAGATACGCAGTATTTT
CASSPFQRTEITDTQYF
>TRBJ1-2|TRBV12-3/TRBV12-4|-|-
TGTGCCAGCAGGTCCGGGGTCTCCTATGGCTACACCTTC
CASRSGVSYGYTF
>TRBJ2-5|TRBV11-2|few|-
TGTGCCAGCAGCTTACCGGGTGGGCCTCTGGGGTCCCACGCGCAGTACTTC
CASSLPGGPLGSHAQYF
>TRBJ2-7|TRBV2|few|-
TGTGCCAGCAGTAAACAGGGAGGAGGTAATTACGAGCAGTACTTC
CASSKQGGGNYEQYF
>TRBJ1-5|TRBV21-1|once|-
TGTGCCAGCCGCCCCACCGGCCCAAAGCATTTT
CASRPTGPKHF
>TRBJ1-2|TRBV10-3|-|-
TGTGCCATCGGGTCGGGCAGGGGTGATAACTATGGCTACACCTTC
CAIGSGRGDNYGYTF
>TRBJ2-5|TRBV6-6|many|TRBD1
TGTGCCAGCAGTTACGGGACAGGGTCGGGGACCCAGTACTTC
CASSYGTGSGTQYF
>TRBJ1-2|TRBV12-3/TRBV12-4|few|TRBD1
TGTGCCAGCACCACAGGGGGCACTTATGGCTACACCTTC
CASTTGGTYGYTF
>TRBJ1-6|TRBV3-1|few|-
TGTGCCAGCAGACGTACCTATAATTCACCCCTCCACTTT
CASRRTYNSPLHF
>TRBJ2-7|TRBV6-2/TRBV6-3|-|-
TGTGCCAGCAGTTACGAGGAGGGGCGAACGACCTACGAGCAGTACTTC
CASSYEEGRTTYEQYF
>TRBJ2-7|TRBV28|-|TRBD1
TGTGCCAGCAGTCCCCCCACAGGGACAGGGTACGAGCAGTACTTC
CASSPPTGTGYEQYF
>TRBJ2-3|TRBV14|-|-
TGTGCCAGCAGCCAAGTTACAGGGAGGGGCACAGATACGCAGTATTTT
CASSQVTGRGTDTQYF
>TRBJ2-4|TRBV4-1|few|TRBD1
TGCGCCAGCAGCCAAGAGGTCAGGGGGAAGGTATTGGTAGCCAAAAACATTCAGTACTTC
CASSQEVRGKVLVAKNIQYF
>TRBJ2-2|TRBV27|few|-
TGTGCCAGCAGTTTATCCCCGGGCGGCACCGGGGAGCTGTTTTTT
CASSLSPGGTGELFF
>TRBJ2-7|TRBV2|few|TRBD1
TGTGCCAGCAGTGAAGCCCTCGGACAGGGGGTCGAGCAGTACTTC
CASSEALGQGVEQYF
>TRBJ2-5|TRBV5-6|-|TRBD1
TGTGCCAGCAGCTTGGGACAGGGGCGGTGGGAGACCCAGTACTTC
CASSLGQGRWETQYF
>TRBJ2-4|TRBV4-1|-|TRBD1
TGCGCCAGCAGCCAATTCCCGGACAGGCCAGTGGAAGCCAAAAACATTCAGTACTTC
CASSQFPDRPVEAKNIQYF
>TRBJ2-7|TRBV4-1|-|TRBD1
TGCGCCAGCAGCCAAGACAGGGACAGGGCCTACAATGAGCAGTACTTC
CASSQDRDRAYNEQYF
>TRBJ1-6|TRBV4-1|-|-
TGCGCCAGCAGCCAAGATCCGTCGGCAGAATATTCACCCCTCCACTTT
CASSQDPSAEYSPLHF
>TRBJ2-1|TRBV12-3/TRBV12-4|-|TRBD2
TGTGCCAGCAGTCCCGGGACTAGCGTTAGCAATGAGCAGTTCTTC
CASSPGTSVSNEQFF
>TRBJ2-1|TRBV9|-|-
TGTGCCAGCAGCGTAGCCAGTACGGGCTACAATGAGCAGTTCTTC
CASSVASTGYNEQFF
>TRBJ2-7|TRBV29-1|many|-
TGCAGCGTTAAAACAGGGACCTACGAGCAGTACTTC
CSVKTGTYEQYF
>TRBJ2-3|TRBV7-9|few|-
TGTGCCAGCAGCAAAACCGGGAGAACAGATACGCAGTATTTT
CASSKTGRTDTQYF
>TRBJ2-1|TRBV6-6|-|-
TGTGCCAGCAGTCCAACTAGCCTTGAGCAGTTCTTC
CASSPTSLEQFF
>TRBJ1-2|TRBV7-9|few|-
TGTGCCAGCAGCTTAGAAAGGAACTATGGCTACACCTTC
CASSLERNYGYTF
>TRBJ2-1|TRBV6-6|-|TRBD2
TGTGCCAGCAGTTACAGACTTGGCGGGGGGGCGGGTGAGCAGTTCTTC
CASSYRLGGGAGEQFF
>TRBJ2-3|TRBV11-1|few|-
TGTGCCAGCAGTCAGACAAGGAAAGCGACTTCTAGCACAGATACGCAGTATTTT
CASSQTRKATSSTDTQYF
>TRBJ2-3|TRBV2|few|TRBD1
TGTGCCAGCAGTGAGACAGGGAAGGAGACGCAGTATTTT
CASSETGKETQYF
>TRBJ1-2|TRBV7-2|-|-
TGTGCCAGCAGCTTAAACAGTTATGATGGCTACACCTTC
CASSLNSYDGYTF
>TRBJ2-5|TRBV12-5|-|TRBD1
TGTGCTAGTGGTCGCGAGTTCGGGACAGGAGACCAAGAGACCCAGTACTTC
CASGREFGTGDQETQYF
>TRBJ1-2|TRBV7-9|few|TRBD1
TGTGCCAGCAGCTTATTGGGACAGGGGGCGCGGATCTATGGCTACACCTTC
CASSLLGQGARIYGYTF
>TRBJ1-1|TRBV7-2|once|-
TGTGCCAGCAGCCATTATGAGGGGTGGGAAGCTTTCTTT
CASSHYEGWEAFF